This T cell receptor (beta chain) stems from a study of radiotherapy plus CTLA-4 blockade in lung cancer. Study as a whole: Objective response was observed in about 19% of patients, and disease control in roughly 30%.

Overall study findings and caveats: According to reports, early shifts in blood T cell clones, alongside interferon-beta, forecast response most accurately.

Assay: immunoSEQ multiplex PCR; the TCRdb copy retains only in-frame clones and omits some. The sample records about 95,000 clones, approximately 78% being singletons. Points on this clone: Its specificity is unknown.

Focal radiation was given together with CTLA-4 blockade (ipilimumab) to patients with chemo-refractory metastatic non-small-cell lung cancer. This specimen consisted of peripheral blood, obtained from a patient treated with radiotherapy plus ipilimumab. This receptor was taken from a human donor with non-small cell lung cancer who had a partial response to radiotherapy plus ipilimumab.

CDR3: CASSMVGSYEQFF. CDR3 nucleotide sequence: TGTGCCAGTAGTATGGTCGGGAGTTATGAGCAGTTCTTC. The V call is TRBV19, the J call TRBJ2-1; tentatively, D is TRBD2 (6 bases). V was clipped by 3 bases and J by 8 bases, with 11 bases between them. The CDR3 runs 13 residues. Per germline, CDR1 LNHDA and CDR2 SQIVND (reference sequence). Supplemented by reference TRBV19 and TRBJ2-1, the full variable domain reads DGGITQSPKYLFRKEGQNVTLSCEQNLNHDAMYWYRQDPGQGLRLIYYSQIVNDFQKGDIAEGYSVSREKKESFPLTVTSAQKNPTAFYLCASSMVGSYEQFFGPGTRLTVL.